These 16 T cell receptor beta chains share one sample of origin, sequenced in a study of blood T cell repertoires in COVID-19. Sequenced by immunoSEQ multiplex PCR; TCRdb stores in-frame clones only, minus some. The sample has more than 65,000 clones, around 90% seen once. Sequences were obtained from peripheral blood. Receptors originate from a man aged 60 to 69 with acute or convalescent COVID-19.

The chain has TRBV7-3 and TRBJ2-3; possibly TRBD2 for D (7 bases). Deletions cut 4 bases from V and 4 bases from J, with 15 bases between. The CDR3 runs to 15 residues. The germline gives CDR1 SGHTA, CDR2 FQGTGA. CDR3 region: CASSSQGGWADTQYF. CDR3 nucleotides: TGTGCCAGCAGCTCACAGGGAGGGTGGGCAGATACGCAGTATTTT.

In regard to this clone: An end of the junction differs from the germline gene, which may be a read error. The V gene is TRBV3-1 (or the pseudogene TRBV3-2), the J gene TRBJ2-7; TRBD2 agrees at 10 bases. This CDR3 is built from 16 residues. CDR1 is LGHDT and CDR2 is YNNKEL in the germline V gene (reference sequence). In DNA, the CDR3 is TGTGCCAGCAGCCAAGCGGCTAGCGGGGGCCCTATTCGGGCCTTTTTC. Amino acids: CASSQAASGGPIRAFF.

The gene calls are TRBV19 and TRBJ2-1; 8 bases are shared with TRBD2. The CDR3 has 15 amino acids. J lost 6 bases, V lost 2 bases, and 6 bases had no gene match. Germline-derived CDR1 and CDR2 are LNHDA and SQIVND (reference sequence). CDR3 coding DNA: TGTGCCAGTAGTATAACCGGGGGGGCAGGCAATGAGCAGTTCTTC. Amino acids: CASSITGGAGNEQFF. The whole variable domain, filled in from reference TRBV19 and TRBJ2-1, reads DGGITQSPKYLFRKEGQNVTLSCEQNLNHDAMYWYRQDPGQGLRLIYYSQIVNDFQKGDIAEGYSVSREKKESFPLTVTSAQKNPTAFYLCASSITGGAGNEQFFGPGTRLTVL.

The chain uses TRBV6-2 or TRBV6-3 and TRBJ1-1, with 7 bases that match TRBD1. The CDR3 loop spans 16 amino acids. V dropped 2 bases and J dropped 0; count of bases not matched to a gene: 6. The germline V gene encodes CDR1 MNHEY and CDR2 SVGEGT. Written as DNA, the CDR3 is TGTGCCAGCAGTTACCCCCGACAGGGATTGAACACTGAAGCTTTCTTT. Protein sequence: CASSYPRQGLNTEAFF.

This clone was counted many times. The chain links TRBV11-3 to TRBJ1-6; D is undetermined. CDR3 length: 13 amino acids. V dropped 4 bases and J dropped 13 bases, with 14 bases sitting between them. The germline gives CDR1 SGHNT, CDR2 YENEEA. As DNA, the CDR3 is TGTGCCAGCAGCTCAACCTTTGGGCAGCCCCTCCACTTT. Protein: CASSSTFGQPLHF. Based on the CDR3 plus reference TRBV11-3 and TRBJ1-6, the full variable domain is EAGVVQSPRYKIIEKKQPVAFWCNPISGHNTLYWYLQNLGQGPELLIRYENEEAVDDSQLPKDRFSAERLKGVDSTLKIQPAELGDSAVYLCASSSTFGQPLHFGNGTRLTVT.

The chain recombines TRBV5-1 with TRBJ2-7, with TRBD1 identical over 7 bases. Germline CDR1 reads SGHRS; CDR2 reads YFSETQ. Losses at the gene ends were 4 bases for V and 5 bases for J; bases not matched to a gene: 3. This CDR3 spans 12 amino acids. In nucleotides, the CDR3 is TGCGCCAGCAGCCCACAGGGGAACGAGCAGTACTTC. Translating it yields CASSPQGNEQYF. The full variable domain, its missing parts supplied by reference TRBV5-1 and TRBJ2-7, is KAGVTQTPRYLIKTRGQQVTLSCSPISGHRSVSWYQQTPGQGLQFLFEYFSETQRNKGNFPGRFSGRQFSNSRSEMNVSTLELGDSALYLCASSPQGNEQYFGPGTRLTVT.

This clone was recorded a few times. This rearrangement joins TRBV4-3 to TRBJ1-1, with unresolved D. The V gene's germline CDR1 is LGHNA and CDR2 YSLEER. Trimming took off 1 base at V and 2 bases at J, with 8 bases between the two ends. The CDR3 extends over 14 amino acids. The CDR3 nucleotides are TGCGCCAGCAGCCAAGCCAGGCCAAACACTGAAGCTTTCTTT. This encodes CASSQARPNTEAFF.

The genes are TRBV7-2 and TRBJ1-6; weak D call: TRBD1 (6 bases). V lost 2 bases and J lost 8, with 19 bases in between. Germline V lookup: CDR1 SGHTA, CDR2 FQGNSA. The CDR3 totals 17 residues. The CDR3 nucleotides read TGTGCCAGCAGCTTAAGCAGGGGTCGGGCCTTGGATTCACCCCTCCACTTT. It specifies CASSLSRGRALDSPLHF.

This chain joins TRBV18 and TRBJ1-1, with 9 bases aligning to TRBD1. V trimming: 3 bases; J trimming: 7 bases; junction bases outside the gene matches: 6. This CDR3 has 14 residues. Germline V lookup: CDR1 KGHSH, CDR2 LQKENI. CDR3 amino acids: CASSPRDRAFEAFF. The DNA of the CDR3 is TGTGCCAGCTCACCTCGGGACAGGGCATTTGAAGCTTTCTTT.

This clone was detected a few times. J is TRBJ1-6 and V is TRBV4-3, with 7 bases matching TRBD1. J lost 5 bases, V lost 4 bases, and 5 bases had no gene match. In germline, CDR1 is LGHNA, CDR2 YSLEER. CDR3 length equals 15 residues. CDR3 protein: CASSRQGQNNSPLHF. The CDR3, as DNA: TGCGCCAGCAGCCGCCAGGGACAGAATAATTCACCCCTCCACTTT.

The gene calls are TRBV11-2 and TRBJ2-7, with 10 positions matching TRBD1. The CDR3 has 16 amino acids. The germline V gene encodes CDR1 SGHAT and CDR2 FQNNGV. With V trimmed by 3 bases and J by 3 bases, 8 bases remained unmatched. CDR3 region: CASSFLTGGADYEQYF. The DNA of the CDR3 is TGTGCCAGCAGCTTTCTGACAGGGGGCGCGGACTACGAGCAGTACTTC.

V gene TRBV7-2 combines with J gene TRBJ1-6; D is possibly TRBD1 (5 bases). Looked up from germline, CDR1 is SGHTA and CDR2 is FQGNSA. V shed 5 bases and J shed 8 bases, with 10 bases lying between them. This CDR3 is 13 amino acids long. CDR3 in amino acids: CASSTDTYSPLHF. For the CDR3, the DNA is TGTGCCAGCAGCACGGACACTTATTCACCCCTCCACTTT.

This chain uses TRBV7-3 with TRBJ2-5, with TRBD2 matching 7 bases. Germline V gene lookup returns CDR1 SGHTA and CDR2 FQGTGA. This CDR3 is built from 15 residues. Germline trimming cut 1 base from V and 4 bases from J; bases unmatched to any gene: 6. The CDR3 region has the DNA TGTGCCAGCAGCTTAAGGGTAGCGGGCGGAGAGACCCAGTACTTC. Encoded protein: CASSLRVAGGETQYF.

V is TRBV4-2 and J is TRBJ1-3; D is uncertain. V lost 5 bases and J lost 4, with 15 bases in between. The CDR3 runs to 15 residues. Per germline, CDR1 LGHNA and CDR2 YNFKEQ. The CDR3 coding sequence is TGTGCCAGCAGCTCAGTGGCTGTGAAGGGAAACACCATATATTTT. This sequence encodes CASSSVAVKGNTIYF.

V gene TRBV7-9 combines with J gene TRBJ1-1; the D gene is possibly TRBD1 (5 bases). Germline V gene sequence: CDR1 SEHNR, CDR2 FQNEAQ (reference sequence). V was trimmed by 3 bases and J by 8 bases, leaving 13 bases between them. This CDR3 comprises 13 residues. The CDR3 spells CASSLARGAEAFF. Here the CDR3 DNA reads TGTGCCAGCAGCTTGGCCCGTGGGGCAGAAGCTTTCTTT.

V gene TRBV7-2 combines with J gene TRBJ2-2; perhaps TRBD2 as D (5 bases). V was cut by 0 bases and J by 4 bases, with 9 bases left in between. The CDR3 contains 15 residues. Germline V gene sequence: CDR1 SGHTA, CDR2 FQGNSA. CDR3 DNA: TGTGCCAGCAGCTTAGCGGCGGCGGGCACCGGGGAGCTGTTTTTT. Translating gives CASSLAAAGTGELFF.